The 21 T cell receptor beta chains below were found in one sample sequenced in a study of neurological immune-mediated disorders. A single record per CDR3 protein comes from TCRdb applying MiXCR to the 5' RACE reads. The sample has 65,000 to 90,000 distinct CDR3 sequences, about 9.4% seen once. Sequencing was done on a sample of PBMCs. These TCRs come from a man in his forties or fifties in good health.

In this sample, this clonotype turned up many times. This chain connects TRBV6-5 to TRBJ2-7; tentative D call: TRBD1 (6 bases). Germline CDR1 MNHEY, CDR2 SVGAGI. Trimming removed 8 bases from V and 2 bases from J, with 13 bases in between. The CDR3 covers 13 residues. DNA of the CDR3: TGTGCCAGCTCGGACAGAGTAACCTACGAGCAGTACTTC. This translates into CASSDRVTYEQYF.

This clonotype came up many times. The chain carries TRBV3-1 and TRBJ2-7, with D possibly matching TRBD1 (5 bases). Germline-derived CDR1 and CDR2 are LGHDT and YNNKEL (reference sequence). This CDR3 has 13 amino acids. V lost 4 bases, J lost 3 bases, and 10 bases lay in between. The CDR3 loop reads CASSLDRSYEQYF. CDR3 coding DNA: TGTGCCAGCAGCCTTGACAGAAGCTACGAGCAGTACTTC.

This clonotype came up many times. The gene calls are TRBV6-2 or TRBV6-3 and TRBJ1-2; a possible D gene is TRBD1 (6 bases). The CDR3 loop spans 12 amino acids. In germline, CDR1 is MNHEY, CDR2 SVGEGT. Trimming stripped 6 bases from V and 4 bases from J, with 9 bases between. CDR3 DNA sequence: TGTGCCAGCAGCAAGGACAGCTATGGCTACACCTTC. The encoded protein is CASSKDSYGYTF.

In this sample, this clonotype turned up many times. The chain links TRBV19 to TRBJ2-7; 7 nucleotides line up with TRBD2. This CDR3 comprises 14 residues. Losses at the gene ends were 3 bases for V and 2 bases for J; bases not matched to a gene: 4. Germline V gene sequence: CDR1 LNHDA, CDR2 SQIVND (reference sequence). CDR3 DNA: TGTGCCAGTAGTATCGGGGGGATGACCTACGAGCAGTACTTC. The encoded protein is CASSIGGMTYEQYF.

This clonotype was seen many times. The rearrangement links TRBV7-2 to TRBJ2-7, with 10 positions matching TRBD2. Germline trimming cut 5 bases from V and 2 bases from J; bases unmatched to any gene: 6. This CDR3 spans 15 amino acids. Germline assignment: CDR1 SGHTA and CDR2 FQGNSA. The CDR3 loop is CASSLSGGSTYEQYF. The CDR3 DNA reads as TGTGCCAGCAGCCTTAGCGGGGGGTCTACCTACGAGCAGTACTTC.

The chain is built from TRBV20-1 and TRBJ2-5, with D perhaps TRBD2 (5 bases). With 0 bases removed from V and 5 bases from J, the gap between germline ends came to 13 bases. The CDR3 spans 14 residues. The germline gives CDR1 DFQATT, CDR2 SNEGSKA (reference sequence). The CDR3: CSARDRLALETQYF. CDR3 in DNA: TGCAGTGCTAGAGACCGTCTAGCTCTGGAGACCCAGTACTTC.

This clonotype was recorded at least ten times. This chain joins TRBV11-2 and TRBJ2-2, with TRBD2 identical over 11 bases. V lost 5 bases and J lost 7; bases outside the gene matches: 6. The CDR3 length is 15 residues. In germline, CDR1 is SGHAT, CDR2 FQNNGV. This chain's CDR3 is CASSQGLAGSGELFF. In DNA, the CDR3 is TGTGCCAGCAGCCAAGGACTAGCGGGCAGCGGGGAGCTGTTTTTT. The variable domain in full, completed from reference TRBV11-2 and TRBJ2-2, reads EAGVAQSPRYKIIEKRQSVAFWCNPISGHATLYWYQQILGQGPKLLIQFQNNGVVDDSQLPKDRFSAERLKGVDSTLKIQPAKLEDSAVYLCASSQGLAGSGELFFGEGSRLTVL.

This clonotype has a count of ten or more. The chain couples TRBV7-2 to TRBJ2-4; the match to TRBD2 covers 7 bases. Germline values: CDR1 SGHTA, CDR2 FQGNSA. The CDR3 has 15 residues. V shed 5 bases and J 9 bases; nucleotides not matched to a gene: 13. The CDR3 region has the DNA TGTGCCAGCAGCCCTGGGACTACACTTCCGACCATTCAGTACTTC. Its protein product is CASSPGTTLPTIQYF.

In regard to this clonotype: Germline and junction disagree at one end, which may indicate a read error. This rearrangement joins TRBV20-1 to TRBJ2-2; D is perhaps TRBD2 (5 bases). The CDR3 length is 14 residues. From germline, CDR1 is DFQATT and CDR2 SNEGSKA (reference sequence). CDR3 sequence (DNA): TGCAGTGTTCGCCAAGAGGGAATCACCGGAGAGCTGTTTTTT. It is translated as CSVRQEGITGELFF.

This clonotype was recorded at least ten times. This chain connects TRBV11-2 to TRBJ1-2; TRBD1 is a possible D gene (6 bases). V was pared by 5 bases and J by 8 bases, with 21 bases between. This CDR3 has 15 amino acids. Germline-derived CDR1 and CDR2 are SGHAT and FQNNGV. CDR3 DNA sequence: TGTGCCAGCAGCCGAGATTCAATAGGGGGGATCGGCTACACCTTC. This encodes CASSRDSIGGIGYTF.

In this sample, this clonotype turned up many times. This sequence joins TRBV29-1 and TRBJ1-4, with TRBD1 matching 7 bases. The CDR3 has 12 amino acids. Looked up from germline, CDR1 is SQVTM and CDR2 is ANQGSEA. The ends lost 7 bases at V and 7 bases at J; junction bases unmatched: 6. As DNA, the CDR3 is TGCAGCGCAAACAGGGGTAGTGAAAAACTGTTTTTT. Its translation is CSANRGSEKLFF.

This clonotype was counted at least ten times. J is TRBJ1-2 and V is TRBV2, with D perhaps TRBD1 (5 bases). CDR1 is SNHLY and CDR2 is FYNNEI in the germline V gene. The CDR3 runs to 15 residues. The ends were cut back, 7 bases at V and 6 bases at J, with 21 bases in the middle. Written as DNA, the CDR3 is TGTGCCAGCACCCTCCCCCCCCCCGGGGGTAATGGCTACACCTTC. This encodes CASTLPPPGGNGYTF.

This clonotype was recorded many times. CDR3 sequence (DNA): TGTGCCATCAGTGAGTCGACAGCCACCGGGGAGCTGTTTTTT. The encoded protein is CAISESTATGELFF. The gene calls are TRBV10-3 and TRBJ2-2; D may be TRBD1 (5 bases). The CDR3 has 14 amino acids. The germline V and J ends were trimmed by 0 bases and 4 bases, with 6 bases remaining between them. Germline V gene lookup returns CDR1 ENHRY and CDR2 SYGVKD.

This clonotype showed up many times. The chain joins TRBV9 to TRBJ2-3; D remains ambiguous. Trimming pared 0 bases from V and 5 bases from J, leaving 7 bases between. The length of the CDR3 is 13 residues. Germline CDR1 SGDLS, CDR2 YYNGEE. The CDR3 DNA follows: TGTGCCAGCAGCGTAGCTTATGTAGATACGCAGTATTTT. Protein: CASSVAYVDTQYF.

This clonotype showed up many times. The chain recombines TRBV20-1 with TRBJ2-3; 12 nucleotides align to TRBD1. Trimming at V came to 7 bases and at J to 3 bases, leaving 5 bases not matched to a gene. CDR1 DFQATT and CDR2 SNEGSKA come from the germline V gene (reference sequence). CDR3 length equals 14 residues. The CDR3 DNA sequence: TGCAGTGGGGGACAGGGGGCTGAAACAGATACGCAGTATTTT. Its protein is CSGGQGAETDTQYF.

This clonotype was found a few times. CDR3 DNA: TGCGCCAGCAGCGTGACAGCGCAAGAGACCCAGTACTTC. Protein product: CASSVTAQETQYF. J is TRBJ2-5 and V is TRBV5-1; D may be TRBD1 (5 bases). The V end lost 4 bases, the J end lost 2 bases, and 9 bases lay between the germline ends. The CDR3 is 13 amino acids. Per the germline V gene, CDR1 is SGHRS and CDR2 is YFSETQ.

This clonotype showed up just once. In DNA, the CDR3 is TGTGCCAGTAGTAAGGGGACGGGAACCTACGAGCAGTACTTC. This gives the protein CASSKGTGTYEQYF. J is TRBJ2-7 and V is TRBV19, with D perhaps given as TRBD1 or TRBD2 (5 bases each). V dropped 4 bases and J dropped 2 bases, with 12 bases sitting between them. Germline loops: CDR1 LNHDA, CDR2 SQIVND (reference sequence). This CDR3 spans 14 amino acids.

In its sample, this clonotype was seen many times. CDR3 nucleotide sequence: TGCGCCAGCAGCGGATCAGGGACAGGAAGCCCCTACGAGCAGTACTTC. Translating gives CASSGSGTGSPYEQYF. The chain uses TRBV5-1 and TRBJ2-7; 8 bases agree with TRBD1. The CDR3 spans 16 residues. V lost 4 bases, J lost 2 bases, and 11 bases stayed unmatched. Germline V CDR1 and CDR2: SGHRS, YFSETQ.

This clonotype came up many times. This chain links TRBV15 with TRBJ1-5; D gene ambiguous. Per germline, CDR1 LNHNV and CDR2 YYDKDF (reference sequence). The germline V and J ends were trimmed by 4 bases and 4 bases, with 8 bases remaining between them. This CDR3 is built from 13 residues. The CDR3 DNA reads as TGTGCCACCAGCAAGAACAGTAATCAGCCCCAGCATTTT. It is translated as CATSKNSNQPQHF.

This clonotype was counted at least ten times. V and J are TRBV28 and TRBJ2-3, with 9 bases matching TRBD2. CDR3 length: 13 amino acids. The ends lost 3 bases at V and 10 bases at J; junction bases unmatched: 5. Germline values: CDR1 MDHEN, CDR2 SYDVKM. The CDR3 spells CASSFSSGTAQYF. The CDR3 DNA sequence: TGTGCCAGCAGTTTCTCTAGCGGGACAGCGCAGTATTTT.

The chain is built from TRBV3-1 and TRBJ2-7, with D perhaps TRBD1 (5 bases). Per germline, CDR1 LGHDT and CDR2 YNNKEL (reference sequence). The CDR3 has 14 amino acids. V shed 1 base and J shed 3 bases, with 10 bases lying between them. DNA of the CDR3: TGTGCCAGCAGCCAAGCGGTGACAGTCTACGAGCAGTACTTC. Translating gives CASSQAVTVYEQYF.